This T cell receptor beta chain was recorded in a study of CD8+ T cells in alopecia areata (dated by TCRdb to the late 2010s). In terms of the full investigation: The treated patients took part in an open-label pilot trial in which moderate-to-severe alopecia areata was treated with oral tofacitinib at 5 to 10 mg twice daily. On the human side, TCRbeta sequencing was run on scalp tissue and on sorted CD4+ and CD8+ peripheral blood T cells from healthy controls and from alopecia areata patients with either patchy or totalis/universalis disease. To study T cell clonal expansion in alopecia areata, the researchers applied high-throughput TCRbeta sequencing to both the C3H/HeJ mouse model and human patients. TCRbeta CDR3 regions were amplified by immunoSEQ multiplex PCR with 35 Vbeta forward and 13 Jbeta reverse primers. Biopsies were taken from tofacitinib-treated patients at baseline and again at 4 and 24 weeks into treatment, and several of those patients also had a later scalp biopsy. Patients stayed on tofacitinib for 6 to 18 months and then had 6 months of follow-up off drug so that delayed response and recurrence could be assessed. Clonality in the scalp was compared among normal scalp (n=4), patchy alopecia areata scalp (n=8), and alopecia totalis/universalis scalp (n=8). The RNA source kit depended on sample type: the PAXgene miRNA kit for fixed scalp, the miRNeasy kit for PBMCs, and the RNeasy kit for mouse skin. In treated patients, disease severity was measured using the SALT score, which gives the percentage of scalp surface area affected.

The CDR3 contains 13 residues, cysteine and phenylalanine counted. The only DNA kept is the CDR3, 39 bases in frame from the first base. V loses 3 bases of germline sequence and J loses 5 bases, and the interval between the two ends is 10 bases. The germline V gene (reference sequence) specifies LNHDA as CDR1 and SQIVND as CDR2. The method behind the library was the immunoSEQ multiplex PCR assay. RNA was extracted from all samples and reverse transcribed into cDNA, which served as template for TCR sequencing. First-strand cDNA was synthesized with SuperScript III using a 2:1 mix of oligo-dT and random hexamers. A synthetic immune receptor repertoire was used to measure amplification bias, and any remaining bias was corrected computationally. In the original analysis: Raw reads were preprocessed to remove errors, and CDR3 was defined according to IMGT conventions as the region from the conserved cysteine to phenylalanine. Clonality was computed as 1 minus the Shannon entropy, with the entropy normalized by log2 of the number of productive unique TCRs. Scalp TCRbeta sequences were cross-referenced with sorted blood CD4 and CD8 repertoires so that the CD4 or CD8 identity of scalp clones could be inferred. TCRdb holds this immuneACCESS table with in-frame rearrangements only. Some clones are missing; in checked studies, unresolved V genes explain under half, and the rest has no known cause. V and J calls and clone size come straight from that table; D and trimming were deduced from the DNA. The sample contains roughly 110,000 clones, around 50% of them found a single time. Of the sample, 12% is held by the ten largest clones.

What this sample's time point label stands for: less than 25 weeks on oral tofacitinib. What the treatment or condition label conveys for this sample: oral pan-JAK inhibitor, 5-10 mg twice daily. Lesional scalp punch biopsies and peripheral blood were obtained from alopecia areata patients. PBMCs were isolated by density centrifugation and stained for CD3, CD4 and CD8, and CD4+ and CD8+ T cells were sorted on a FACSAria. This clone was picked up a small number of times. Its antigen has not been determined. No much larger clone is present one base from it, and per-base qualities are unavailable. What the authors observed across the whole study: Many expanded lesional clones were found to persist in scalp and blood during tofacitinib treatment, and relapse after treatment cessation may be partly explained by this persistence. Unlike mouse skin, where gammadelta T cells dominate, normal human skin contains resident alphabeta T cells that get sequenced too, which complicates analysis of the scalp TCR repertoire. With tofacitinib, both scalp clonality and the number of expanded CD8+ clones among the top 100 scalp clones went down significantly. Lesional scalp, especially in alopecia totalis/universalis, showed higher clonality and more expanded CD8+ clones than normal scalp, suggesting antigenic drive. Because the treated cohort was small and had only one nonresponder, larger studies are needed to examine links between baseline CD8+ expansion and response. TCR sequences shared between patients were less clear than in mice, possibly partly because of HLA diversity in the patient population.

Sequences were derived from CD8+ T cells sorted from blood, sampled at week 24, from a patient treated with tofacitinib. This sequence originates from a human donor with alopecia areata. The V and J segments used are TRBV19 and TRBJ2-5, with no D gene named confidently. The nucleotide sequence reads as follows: TGTGCCAGTAGTATTATGTCTGGGGAGACCCAGTACTTC. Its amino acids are CASSIMSGETQYF.